This T cell receptor beta chain was captured by sequencing in a study of identical twins. At least ten counts were recorded for this clonotype. Its antigen remains unknown. Unique molecular identifiers were present on the cDNA, which also gained a universal primer site by template switching. TCRdb processed the 5' RACE reads anew with MiXCR; each CDR3 protein has one entry. The repertoire holds some 100,000 distinct CDR3 sequences, with under 6.5% as singletons. Points from the study as a whole: Conclusions were drawn cross-sectionally by statistical analysis, without following the same donors. Out-of-frame alpha sequences that twins shared showed excess low generation probability. Among beta out-of-frame sequences, excess sharing between twins appeared weaker.

Sequences were obtained from memory T cells sorted from blood. The receptor was derived from a woman between 45 and 65 years old in good health.

This chain's CDR3 is CSARGRPHLYEQYF. The CDR3 DNA is TGCAGTGCTAGGGGGAGGCCCCACCTCTACGAGCAGTACTTC. This chain joins TRBV20-1 and TRBJ2-7; D perhaps matches TRBD2 (6 bases). The V and J ends lost 3 bases and 3 bases respectively, with 15 bases between them. The CDR3 consists of 14 residues. Germline V gives CDR1 DFQATT, CDR2 SNEGSKA (reference sequence).